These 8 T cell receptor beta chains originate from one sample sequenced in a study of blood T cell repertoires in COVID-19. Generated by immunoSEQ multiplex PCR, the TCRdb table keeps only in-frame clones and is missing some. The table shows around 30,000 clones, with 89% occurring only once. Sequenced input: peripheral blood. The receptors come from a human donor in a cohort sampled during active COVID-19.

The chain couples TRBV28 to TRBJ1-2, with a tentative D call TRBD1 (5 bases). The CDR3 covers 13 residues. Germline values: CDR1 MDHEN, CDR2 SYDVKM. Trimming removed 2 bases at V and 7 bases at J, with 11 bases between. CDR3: CASSLRPGSGYTF. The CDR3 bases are TGTGCCAGCAGTTTACGGCCAGGGTCTGGCTACACCTTC.

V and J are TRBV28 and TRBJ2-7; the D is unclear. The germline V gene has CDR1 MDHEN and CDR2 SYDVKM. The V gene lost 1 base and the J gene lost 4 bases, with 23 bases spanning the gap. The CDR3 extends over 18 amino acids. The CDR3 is CASSLLNPGVLLTYEQYF. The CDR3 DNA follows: TGTGCCAGCAGTTTATTGAACCCCGGTGTGCTTCTAACTTACGAGCAGTACTTC.

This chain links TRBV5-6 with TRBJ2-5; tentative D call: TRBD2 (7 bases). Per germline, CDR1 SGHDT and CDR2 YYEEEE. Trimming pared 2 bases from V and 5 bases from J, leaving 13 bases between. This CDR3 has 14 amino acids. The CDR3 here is CASSLGGASETQYF. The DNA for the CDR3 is TGTGCCAGCAGCTTAGGGGGGGCATCGGAGACCCAGTACTTC.

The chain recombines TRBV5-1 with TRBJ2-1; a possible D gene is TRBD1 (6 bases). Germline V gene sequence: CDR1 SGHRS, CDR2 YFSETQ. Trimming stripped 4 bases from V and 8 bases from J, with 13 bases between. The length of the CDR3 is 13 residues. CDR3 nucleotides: TGCGCCAGCAGCCAGACAGGTTCGTATGAGCAGTTCTTC. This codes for CASSQTGSYEQFF.

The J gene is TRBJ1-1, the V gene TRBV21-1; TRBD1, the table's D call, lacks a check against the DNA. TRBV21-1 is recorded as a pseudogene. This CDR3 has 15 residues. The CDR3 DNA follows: TGTGCCAGCAGCAGACGGCAGGGGGGTGGCACTGAAGCTTTCTTT. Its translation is CASSRRQGGGTEAFF.

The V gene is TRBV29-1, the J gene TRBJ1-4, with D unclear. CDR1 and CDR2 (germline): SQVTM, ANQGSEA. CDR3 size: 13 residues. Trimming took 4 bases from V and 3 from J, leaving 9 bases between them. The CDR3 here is CSVAGRANEKLFF. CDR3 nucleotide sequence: TGCAGCGTTGCCGGGAGGGCTAATGAAAAACTGTTTTTT.

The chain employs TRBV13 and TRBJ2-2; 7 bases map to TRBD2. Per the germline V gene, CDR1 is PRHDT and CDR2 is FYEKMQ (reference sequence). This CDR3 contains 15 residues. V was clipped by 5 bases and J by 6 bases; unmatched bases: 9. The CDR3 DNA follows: TGTGCCAGCAGCCCCCCCGGGACTACCCCCGGGGAGCTGTTTTTT. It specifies CASSPPGTTPGELFF.

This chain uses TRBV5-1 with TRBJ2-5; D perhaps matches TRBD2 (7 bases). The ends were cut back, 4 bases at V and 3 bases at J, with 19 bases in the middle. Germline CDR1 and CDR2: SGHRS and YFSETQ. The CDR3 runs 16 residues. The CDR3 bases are TGCGCCAGCAGCCCGGGGGGTTTAGGGACAAAAGAGACCCAGTACTTC. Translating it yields CASSPGGLGTKETQYF.